These 10 T cell receptor beta chains share one sample of origin, sequenced in a study of T cells in Graves' hyperthyroidism and ophthalmopathy. Template material for amplifying TCR beta CDR3 regions consisted of RNA transcripts. The HTBI primer set was used in a first-round RT-PCR of the TCR CDR3. Each CDR3 protein is one row after TCRdb ran MiXCR on the multiplex PCR reads. The sample yields nearly 600,000 distinct CDR3 sequences, 14% seen once. The sequenced material came from blood. These receptors were obtained from a woman aged 18-30 years with Graves' ophthalmopathy.

The chain employs TRBV18 and TRBJ2-1, with 9 positions matching TRBD2. J was trimmed by 7 bases and V by 4 bases; bases with no gene match: 14. This CDR3 comprises 17 residues. The germline V gene has CDR1 KGHSH and CDR2 LQKENI. Written as DNA, the CDR3 is TGTGCCAGCTCACGCTTGCCAGGCGGGAGGGTTGCGAATGAGCAGTTCTTC. It codes for CASSRLPGGRVANEQFF.

This clonotype appeared many times. The rearrangement uses TRBV20-1 and TRBJ2-1; 7 bases are a match to TRBD2. Per germline, CDR1 DFQATT and CDR2 SNEGSKA (reference sequence). The J segment lost 0 bases and the V segment lost 5 bases, leaving 10 bases of the junction unmatched. This CDR3 spans 16 amino acids. The DNA of the CDR3 is TGCAGTGCTCACAATTCACGGACTAGCTCCTACAATGAGCAGTTCTTC. This sequence encodes CSAHNSRTSSYNEQFF.

CDR3 region: CATSDRQGDEQFF. The CDR3 DNA sequence: TGTGCCACCAGCGATAGACAGGGGGATGAGCAGTTCTTC. V is TRBV15 and J is TRBJ2-1; 9 nucleotides line up with TRBD1. Germline CDR1 reads LNHNV; CDR2 reads YYDKDF (reference sequence). The trim removed 5 bases at V and 8 bases at J, leaving 4 bases unmatched. The CDR3 totals 13 residues.

This clonotype was seen a few times. DNA for the CDR3: TGCAGTGCTAGTATAGTAGCGGGATGGGTCCCGAACACCGGGGAGCTGTTTTTT. Encoded protein: CSASIVAGWVPNTGELFF. This sequence joins TRBV20-1 and TRBJ2-2; 8 positions agree with TRBD2. The length of the CDR3 is 18 residues. Germline values: CDR1 DFQATT, CDR2 SNEGSKA (reference sequence). V lost 3 bases to trimming and J lost 0 bases; unmatched junction nucleotides: 12.

About this clonotype itself: This may stem from a read error, because a much larger clone lies one nucleotide away. The chain couples TRBV24-1 to TRBJ2-5; D not resolved. Per germline, CDR1 KGHDR and CDR2 SFDVKD. This CDR3 is built from 14 residues. CDR3 protein: CATSDSRVGEAQYF. CDR3 DNA: TGTGCCACCAGTGATTCAAGGGTAGGAGAGGCCCAGTACTTC.

At least ten counts were recorded for this clonotype. The rearrangement uses TRBV6-6 and TRBJ1-4; D is undetermined. The CDR3 is made up of 14 amino acids. The V and J ends lost 0 bases and 4 bases respectively, with 6 bases between them. Germline V gives CDR1 MNHNY, CDR2 SVGAGI (reference sequence). CDR3 sequence reads: CASSYSGYNEKLFF. Here the CDR3 DNA reads TGTGCCAGCAGTTACTCGGGGTATAATGAAAAACTGTTTTTT.

This clonotype was recorded many times. The chain employs TRBV5-1 and TRBJ2-7; 7 bases are shared with TRBD2. The CDR3 is made up of 14 amino acids. Germline V lookup: CDR1 SGHRS, CDR2 YFSETQ. V shed 0 bases and J 4 bases; nucleotides not matched to a gene: 4. The CDR3 DNA sequence: TGCGCCAGCAGCTTGGGGCGACTAGCTTACGAGCAGTACTTC. It translates to CASSLGRLAYEQYF.

J is TRBJ2-4 and V is TRBV5-1; D remains unclear. Germline assignment: CDR1 SGHRS and CDR2 YFSETQ. Trimming stripped 10 bases from V and 0 bases from J, with 11 bases between. The CDR3 is 13 amino acids. In DNA, the CDR3 is TGCGCCCGCTTGGGTCTAGCCAAAAACATTCAGTACTTC. Encoded protein: CARLGLAKNIQYF.

This clonotype occurred a few times. This clone may be a read error of a much larger clone one base away. The gene calls are TRBV12-3 or TRBV12-4 and TRBJ2-2, with 10 positions matching TRBD2. The CDR3 sequence is 14 residues long. CDR3 sequence: CATEREGTTGELLF. The CDR3 DNA sequence: TGTGCCACTGAGCGGGAGGGGACGACCGGGGAGCTGCTTTTT.

This clonotype appeared many times. The rearrangement uses TRBV28 and TRBJ1-2; 10 bases fit TRBD1. J lost 4 bases, V lost 4 bases, and 6 bases had no gene match. This CDR3 is built from 15 residues. Per the germline V gene, CDR1 is MDHEN and CDR2 is SYDVKM. The CDR3 region is CASSSTRTGGYGYTF. For the CDR3, the DNA is TGTGCCAGCAGTTCAACCCGGACAGGGGGCTATGGCTACACCTTC.